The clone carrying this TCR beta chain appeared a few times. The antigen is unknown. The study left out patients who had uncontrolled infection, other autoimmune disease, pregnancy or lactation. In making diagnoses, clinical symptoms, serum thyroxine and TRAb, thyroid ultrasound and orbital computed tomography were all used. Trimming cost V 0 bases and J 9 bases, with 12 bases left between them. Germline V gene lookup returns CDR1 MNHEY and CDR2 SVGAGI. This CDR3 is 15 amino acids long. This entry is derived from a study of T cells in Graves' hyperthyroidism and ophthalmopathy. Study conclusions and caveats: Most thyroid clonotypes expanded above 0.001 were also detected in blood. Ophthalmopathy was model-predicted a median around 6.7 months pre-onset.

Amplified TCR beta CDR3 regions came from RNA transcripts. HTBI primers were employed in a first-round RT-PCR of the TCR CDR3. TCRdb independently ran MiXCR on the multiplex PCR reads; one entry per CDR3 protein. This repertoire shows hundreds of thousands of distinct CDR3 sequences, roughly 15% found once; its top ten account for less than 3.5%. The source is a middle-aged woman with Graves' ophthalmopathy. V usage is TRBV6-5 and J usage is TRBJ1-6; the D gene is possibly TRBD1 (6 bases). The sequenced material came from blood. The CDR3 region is CASSYSTQGSSPLHF. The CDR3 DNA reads TGTGCCAGCAGTTACTCGACGCAGGGGAGTTCACCCCTCCACTTT.